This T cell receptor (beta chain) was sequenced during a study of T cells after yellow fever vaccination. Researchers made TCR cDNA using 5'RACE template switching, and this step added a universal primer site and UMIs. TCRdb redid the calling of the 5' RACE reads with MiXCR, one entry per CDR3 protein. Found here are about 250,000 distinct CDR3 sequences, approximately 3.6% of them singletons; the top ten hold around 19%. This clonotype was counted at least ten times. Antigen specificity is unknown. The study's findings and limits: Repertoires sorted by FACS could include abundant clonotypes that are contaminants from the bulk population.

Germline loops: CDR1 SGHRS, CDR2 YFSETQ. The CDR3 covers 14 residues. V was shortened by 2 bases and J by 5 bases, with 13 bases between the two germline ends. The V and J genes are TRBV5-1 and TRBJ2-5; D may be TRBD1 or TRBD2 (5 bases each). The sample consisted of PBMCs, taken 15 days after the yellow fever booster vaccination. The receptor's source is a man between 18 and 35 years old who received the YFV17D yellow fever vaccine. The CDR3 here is CASSFGAPPETQYF. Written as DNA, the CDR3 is TGCGCCAGCAGCTTCGGGGCCCCTCCTGAGACCCAGTACTTC.